Presented here are 7 T cell receptor beta chains from one specimen sequenced in a study of T cell changes during pregnancy in multiple sclerosis. Sequencing was performed with immunoSEQ multiplex PCR; in TCRdb, only in-frame clones are kept and a portion is missing. Of about 120,000 clones in the sample, 80% to 95% were seen once. The sample was peripheral blood, taken before pregnancy. Receptors were obtained from a female donor with multiple sclerosis, enrolled in a pregnancy study.

The chain combines TRBV7-9 with TRBJ1-4; the match to TRBD1 covers 8 bases. Per germline, CDR1 SEHNR and CDR2 FQNEAQ (reference sequence). Germline trimming cut 1 base from V and 10 bases from J; bases unmatched to any gene: 5. This CDR3 has 14 residues. In DNA form, the CDR3 reads TGTGCCAGCAGCTTAGGGACAGGGTTGGGAAAACTGTTTTTT. Translated, it gives CASSLGTGLGKLFF.

The V and J genes are TRBV27 and TRBJ2-7, with TRBD1 identical over 8 bases. From germline, CDR1 is MNHEY and CDR2 SMNVEV (reference sequence). The CDR3 contains 14 residues. With 6 bases clipped from V and 7 bases from J, the junction kept 11 bases outside the gene matches. In DNA form, the CDR3 reads TGTGCCAGCAGAGGGACAGGCCGCCGGGGAGAGCAGTACTTC. This gives the protein CASRGTGRRGEQYF.

The chain couples TRBV6-1 to TRBJ2-7, with a tentative D call TRBD2 (7 bases). The ends were cut back, 7 bases at V and 6 bases at J, with 16 bases in the middle. The CDR3 has 13 amino acids. Germline CDR1 MNHNS, CDR2 SASEGT. The CDR3 reads CASTLTGGSEQYF. As DNA, the CDR3 is TGTGCCAGCACGCTGACGGGGGGCTCCGAGCAGTACTTC.

V and J are TRBV6-1 and TRBJ2-7, with 7 positions matching TRBD2. Germline values: CDR1 MNHNS, CDR2 SASEGT. This CDR3 region has 11 residues. V lost 8 bases, J lost 5 bases, and 3 bases stayed unmatched. The CDR3 sequence is CASGTSDEQYF. CDR3 DNA sequence: TGTGCCAGCGGAACTAGCGACGAGCAGTACTTC.

This sequence joins TRBV5-4 and TRBJ2-3; possibly TRBD1 for D (5 bases). This CDR3 is built from 15 residues. Looked up from germline, CDR1 is SGHNT and CDR2 is YYREEE (reference sequence). V dropped 4 bases and J dropped 2 bases, with 14 bases sitting between them. In nucleotides, the CDR3 is TGTGCCAGCAGCCCAAAGGGGCCCTTCACAGATACGCAGTATTTT. Translation gives CASSPKGPFTDTQYF.

The chain has TRBV18 and TRBJ1-2; TRBD1 matches at 10 bases. CDR3 size: 15 residues. V trimming: 1 base; J trimming: 7 bases; junction bases outside the gene matches: 6. Germline CDR1 reads KGHSH; CDR2 reads LQKENI. The CDR3 DNA reads TGTGCCAGCTCACCACGGGGACAGGGGATGGGTGGCTACACCTTC. Amino acids: CASSPRGQGMGGYTF.

This rearrangement joins TRBV27 to TRBJ2-7; TRBD2 is a possible D gene (7 bases). V dropped 5 bases and J dropped 2 bases, with 16 bases sitting between them. CDR1 and CDR2 (germline): MNHEY, SMNVEV (reference sequence). The CDR3 runs 15 residues. The CDR3 coding sequence is TGTGCCAGCAGTAGGGGGGGACCTGGGCCCTACGAGCAGTACTTC. Its translation is CASSRGGPGPYEQYF.